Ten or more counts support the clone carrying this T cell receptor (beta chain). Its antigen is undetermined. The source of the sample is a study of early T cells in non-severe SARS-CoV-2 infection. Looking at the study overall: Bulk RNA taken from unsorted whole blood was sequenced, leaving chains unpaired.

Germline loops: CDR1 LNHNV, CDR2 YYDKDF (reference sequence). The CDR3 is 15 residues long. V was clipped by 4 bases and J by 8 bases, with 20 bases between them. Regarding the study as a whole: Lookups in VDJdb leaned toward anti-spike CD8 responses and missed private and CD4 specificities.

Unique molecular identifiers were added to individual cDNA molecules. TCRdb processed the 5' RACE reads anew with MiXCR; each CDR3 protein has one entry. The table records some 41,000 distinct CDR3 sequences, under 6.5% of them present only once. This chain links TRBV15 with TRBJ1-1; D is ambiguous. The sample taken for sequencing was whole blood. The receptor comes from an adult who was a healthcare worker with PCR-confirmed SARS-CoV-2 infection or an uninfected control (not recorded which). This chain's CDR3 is CATSKGLAVNLEAFF. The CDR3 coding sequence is TGTGCCACCAGCAAAGGATTAGCGGTAAACCTCGAAGCTTTCTTT.